One sample yielded the 18 T cell receptor beta chains listed below, sequenced in a study of blood T cell repertoires in COVID-19. The assay was immunoSEQ multiplex PCR, and TCRdb's table has in-frame clones only and misses some. Altogether approximately 350,000 clones are present, around nine tenths being singletons, with the ten largest covering about 7.6%. Sequenced material: peripheral blood. The receptors were gathered from a woman in her sixties with COVID-19, enrolled during active disease.

The genes are TRBV19 and TRBJ2-1; TRBD2 matches 8 bases. The germline CDR1 and CDR2 sequences are LNHDA and SQIVND (reference sequence). The CDR3 covers 16 residues. Losses at the gene ends were 5 bases for V and 10 bases for J; bases not matched to a gene: 16. CDR3 nucleotide sequence: TGTGCCAGTAGTCCCAACCGGGAGGGCCGGAGGGGGGAGCAGTTCTTC. It yields the protein CASSPNREGRRGEQFF.

The V and J genes are TRBV6-5 and TRBJ1-2, with TRBD1 matching over 7 bases. V was pared by 6 bases and J by 2 bases, with 9 bases of the junction left unmatched. This CDR3 region has 15 residues. Germline V gene lookup returns CDR1 MNHEY and CDR2 SVGAGI. The CDR3 DNA reads as TGTGCCAGCAGCAGGGACAGTCCTTTAAACTATGGCTACACCTTC. This translates into CASSRDSPLNYGYTF.

The rearrangement links TRBV6-5 to TRBJ1-1, with 7 nucleotides matching TRBD1. CDR1 and CDR2 (germline): MNHEY, SVGAGI. Trimming cost V 7 bases and J 5 bases; bases outside gene matches: 10. This CDR3 has 14 residues. CDR3 sequence reads: CASIQRTGGTEAFF. The CDR3 DNA reads TGTGCCAGCATCCAAAGGACAGGAGGAACTGAAGCTTTCTTT.

The chain has TRBV10-3 and TRBJ1-2; D is possibly TRBD1 (6 bases). Trimming took off 4 bases at V and 8 bases at J, with 17 bases between the two ends. The CDR3 loop spans 14 amino acids. In germline, CDR1 is ENHRY, CDR2 SYGVKD. CDR3 region: CAISGTVDLEGYTF. CDR3 nucleotide sequence: TGTGCCATCAGTGGGACAGTCGACCTGGAGGGCTACACCTTC.

The chain links TRBV5-1 to TRBJ2-3; perhaps TRBD1 as D (6 bases). This CDR3 comprises 13 residues. Trimming shortened V by 2 bases and J by 5 bases, and 9 bases separated the two germline ends. Germline lookup yields CDR1 SGHRS and CDR2 YFSETQ. Written as DNA, the CDR3 is TGCGCCAGCAGCTTCAGGGGACGAGATACGCAGTATTTT. It specifies CASSFRGRDTQYF.

The V gene is TRBV7-6, the J gene TRBJ1-4; 10 bases are a match to TRBD1. The CDR3 runs 16 residues. The germline gives CDR1 SGHVS, CDR2 FNYEAQ. Unmatched junction bases numbered 11, after V lost 5 bases and J lost 8 bases. CDR3 region: CASSEEEDRGREKLFF. The DNA of the CDR3 is TGTGCCAGCAGCGAAGAGGAGGACAGGGGGAGGGAAAAACTGTTTTTT. Supplemented by reference TRBV7-6 and TRBJ1-4, the full variable domain reads GAGVSQSPRYKVTKRGQDVALRCDPISGHVSLYWYRQALGQGPEFLTYFNYEAQQDKSGLPNDRFSAERPEGSISTLTIQRTEQRDSAMYRCASSEEEDRGREKLFFGSGTQLSVL.

This clone has just one count. This chain joins TRBV10-3 and TRBJ2-3; 11 bases match TRBD2. Germline V gene sequence: CDR1 ENHRY, CDR2 SYGVKD. The CDR3 extends over 20 amino acids. Germline trimming cut 8 bases from V and 0 bases from J; bases unmatched to any gene: 19. In nucleotides, the CDR3 is TGTGCCATCTCCCCTGGCGTTTCGTCTAGCGGGGGGCACAGCACAGATACGCAGTATTTT. This encodes CAISPGVSSSGGHSTDTQYF.

The rearrangement joins TRBV7-3 to TRBJ2-3, with TRBD2 matching 9 bases. CDR3 length: 16 amino acids. Trimming at V came to 4 bases and at J to 6 bases, leaving 11 bases not matched to a gene. The V gene's germline CDR1 is SGHTA and CDR2 FQGTGA. The DNA of the CDR3 is TGTGCCAGCAGCTCATCTCAGGGACTAGCAATGGATACGCAGTATTTT. Protein product: CASSSSQGLAMDTQYF. Full variable domain (outside the CDR3, taken from reference TRBV7-3 and TRBJ2-3): GAGVSQTPSNKVTEKGKYVELRCDPISGHTALYWYRQSLGQGPEFLIYFQGTGAADDSGLPNDRFFAVRPEGSVSTLKIQRTERGDSAVYLCASSSSQGLAMDTQYFGPGTRLTVL.

This chain connects TRBV13 to TRBJ2-7; 8 bases are shared with TRBD1. The J segment lost 7 bases and the V segment lost 2 bases, leaving 7 bases of the junction unmatched. The germline V gene encodes CDR1 PRHDT and CDR2 FYEKMQ (reference sequence). The CDR3 consists of 14 residues. The chain's CDR3 is CASSLNQGAREQYF. The CDR3 DNA sequence: TGTGCCAGCAGCTTAAACCAGGGGGCAAGGGAGCAGTACTTC.

The rearrangement links TRBV7-9 to TRBJ2-6; possibly TRBD2 for D (6 bases). Germline V gene lookup returns CDR1 SEHNR and CDR2 FQNEAQ (reference sequence). The ends were cut back, 8 bases at V and 6 bases at J, with 11 bases in the middle. The length of the CDR3 is 13 residues. The CDR3 DNA is TGTGCCAGCCGCGGGGTGAAGGCCAACGTCCTGACTTTC. Encoded protein: CASRGVKANVLTF.

This clone was seen just once. The V gene is TRBV10-1, the J gene TRBJ2-5; the match to TRBD2 covers 10 bases. The J segment lost 2 bases and the V segment lost 9 bases, leaving 15 bases of the junction unmatched. Germline lookup yields CDR1 WNHNN and CDR2 SYGVQD (reference sequence). This CDR3 contains 17 residues. CDR3 coding DNA: TGCGCCAGGTTGCCGATCGAGCGGGGGGGGAAGCAAGAGACCCAGTACTTC. Translation: CARLPIERGGKQETQYF.

The chain has TRBV7-2 and TRBJ2-5, with D perhaps matching TRBD1 (6 bases). Deletions cut 1 base from V and 5 bases from J, with 11 bases between. Germline V gene sequence: CDR1 SGHTA, CDR2 FQGNSA. The CDR3 extends over 14 amino acids. Here the CDR3 DNA reads TGTGCCAGCAGCTTAGTGGGGCAGGGGGAGACCCAGTACTTC. It specifies CASSLVGQGETQYF. The full variable domain, its missing parts supplied by reference TRBV7-2 and TRBJ2-5, is GAGVSQSPSNKVTEKGKDVELRCDPISGHTALYWYRQSLGQGLEFLIYFQGNSAPDKSGLPSDRFSAERTGGSVSTLTIQRTQQEDSAVYLCASSLVGQGETQYFGPGTRLLVL.

The chain links TRBV10-1 to TRBJ1-2, with D tentatively TRBD1 (6 bases). Trimming removed 5 bases at V and 4 bases at J, with 14 bases between. Germline lookup yields CDR1 WNHNN and CDR2 SYGVQD (reference sequence). There are 14 residues in the CDR3. The CDR3 loop reads CASSPQGFGYGYTF. CDR3 DNA sequence: TGCGCCAGCAGTCCACAGGGATTCGGCTATGGCTACACCTTC.

This chain links TRBV18 with TRBJ2-3; no reliable D call. Germline V gene sequence: CDR1 KGHSH, CDR2 LQKENI. The CDR3 is made up of 14 amino acids. The V gene lost 2 bases and the J gene lost 2 bases, with 8 bases spanning the gap. The CDR3 nucleotides are TGTGCCAGCTCACCAGTACACGCCACAGATACGCAGTATTTT. This gives the protein CASSPVHATDTQYF.

The chain carries TRBV6-1 and TRBJ2-3, with 7 bases lining up with TRBD2. The CDR3 has 16 amino acids. The junction had 7 bases not matched to a gene; V was cut back by 3 bases and J by 1 base. Germline V CDR1 and CDR2: MNHNS, SASEGT. Written as DNA, the CDR3 is TGTGCCAGCAGTGATGGCGGCGGGGGTGGCACAGATACGCAGTATTTT. Translating it yields CASSDGGGGGTDTQYF.

This clone has just a few counts. The rearrangement links TRBV9 to TRBJ1-3; possibly TRBD1 for D (5 bases). The CDR3 length is 15 residues. CDR1 and CDR2 from the germline V gene are SGDLS and YYNGEE. V dropped 5 bases and J dropped 8 bases, with 20 bases sitting between them. The CDR3 loop reads CASSEGPRQSDTIYF. The CDR3 DNA follows: TGTGCCAGCAGTGAAGGACCGCGACAGTCGGACACCATATATTTT.

The rearrangement links TRBV19 to TRBJ1-5; a possible D gene is TRBD1 (6 bases). The ends were cut back, 4 bases at V and 5 bases at J, with 15 bases in the middle. This CDR3 is 15 amino acids long. The germline V gene encodes CDR1 LNHDA and CDR2 SQIVND (reference sequence). The CDR3 bases are TGTGCCAGTAGTACAGAAAGGGGGTGGTATCAGCCCCAGCATTTT. This encodes CASSTERGWYQPQHF.

This chain joins TRBV4-2 and TRBJ1-1; 10 bases match TRBD1. The CDR3 totals 17 residues. CDR1 and CDR2 (germline): LGHNA, YNFKEQ. Unmatched junction bases numbered 7, after V lost 1 base and J lost 2 bases. The CDR3 sequence: CASSQAGTGVFNTEAFF. In DNA, the CDR3 is TGTGCCAGCAGCCAAGCTGGGACAGGGGTTTTCAACACTGAAGCTTTCTTT.